This entry lists 23 T cell receptor beta chains sequenced from one sample in a study of T cell changes during pregnancy in multiple sclerosis. The table came from immunoSEQ multiplex PCR; TCRdb's copy has only in-frame clones and leaves some out. The table records approximately 33,000 clones, approximately 90% of them present only once. The sample was CD4+ T cells from peripheral blood mononuclear cells, taken after pregnancy. The source is a female donor with multiple sclerosis, enrolled in a pregnancy study.

The chain couples TRBV7-2 to TRBJ1-1; no clear D gene. There are 14 residues in the CDR3. Germline V gene lookup returns CDR1 SGHTA and CDR2 FQGNSA. V lost 3 bases, J lost 1 base, and 9 bases lay in between. As DNA, the CDR3 is TGTGCCAGCAGCTTGCGGCTTAGGAACACTGAAGCTTTCTTT. Its protein product is CASSLRLRNTEAFF.

Written as DNA, the CDR3 is TGTGCCAGCAGCTTTACAGGGGTGGGCACTGAAGCTTTCTTT. Amino acids: CASSFTGVGTEAFF. The V call is TRBV5-5, the J call TRBJ1-1; TRBD1 agrees at 7 bases. Trimming removed 2 bases from V and 4 bases from J; junction bases left unmatched: 5. The CDR3 runs to 14 residues. Germline V gene data show CDR1 as SGHKS and CDR2 as YYEKEE (reference sequence). The variable domain in full, with the rest retrieved from reference TRBV5-5 and TRBJ1-1, is DAGVTQSPTHLIKTRGQQVTLRCSPISGHKSVSWYQQVLGQGPQFIFQYYEKEERGRGNFPDRFSARQFPNYSSELNVNALLLGDSALYLCASSFTGVGTEAFFGQGTRLTVV.

This chain joins TRBV4-1 and TRBJ2-3, with D possibly matching TRBD2 (6 bases). This CDR3 has 17 residues. Germline lookup yields CDR1 MGHRA and CDR2 YSYEKL. V shed 0 bases and J shed 0 bases, with 13 bases lying between them. The chain's CDR3 is CASSQDLGGISTDTQYF. Written as DNA, the CDR3 is TGCGCCAGCAGCCAAGATCTCGGCGGGATTAGCACAGATACGCAGTATTTT.

The rearrangement uses TRBV25-1 and TRBJ2-3; 9 bases match TRBD1. Germline values: CDR1 MGHDK, CDR2 SYGVNS. The trim removed 4 bases at V and 4 bases at J, leaving 6 bases unmatched. CDR3 length: 15 residues. The CDR3 nucleotides are TGTGCCAGCAGTGCCACAGGGGGCCCCGCAGATACGCAGTATTTT. Protein sequence: CASSATGGPADTQYF.

This clone was counted only a few times. V gene TRBV7-2 combines with J gene TRBJ1-2; 7 bases map to TRBD1. The trim removed 2 bases at V and 7 bases at J, leaving 4 bases unmatched. The CDR3 runs 13 residues. The germline V gene has CDR1 SGHTA and CDR2 FQGNSA. The CDR3 here is CASSLNTGAGYTF. DNA of the CDR3: TGTGCCAGCAGCTTAAACACAGGGGCTGGCTACACCTTC.

The CDR3 reads CASSSTSGRRNEQFF. The CDR3 coding sequence is TGTGCCAGCAGTTCTACTAGCGGGAGAAGGAATGAGCAGTTCTTC. The V gene is TRBV5-4, the J gene TRBJ2-1; 11 nucleotides align to TRBD2. V dropped 5 bases and J dropped 7; count of bases not matched to a gene: 8. Per the germline V gene, CDR1 is SGHNT and CDR2 is YYREEE (reference sequence). The CDR3 has 15 amino acids. The full variable domain, completed using reference TRBV5-4 and TRBJ2-1, is ETGVTQSPTHLIKTRGQQVTLRCSSQSGHNTVSWYQQALGQGPQFIFQYYREEENGRGNFPPRFSGLQFPNYSSELNVNALELDDSALYLCASSSTSGRRNEQFFGPGTRLTVL.

The chain joins TRBV9 to TRBJ2-3, with 9 positions matching TRBD2. This CDR3 is 16 amino acids long. Germline CDR1 and CDR2: SGDLS and YYNGEE. V lost 0 bases and J lost 1; bases outside the gene matches: 3. CDR3 sequence reads: CASSVAPSGGTDTQYF. DNA of the CDR3: TGTGCCAGCAGCGTAGCTCCTAGCGGGGGCACAGATACGCAGTATTTT.

This chain connects TRBV18 to TRBJ2-7; D is undetermined. Trimming pared 1 base from V and 3 bases from J, leaving 16 bases between. CDR3 size: 16 residues. Germline V CDR1 and CDR2: KGHSH, LQKENI. The CDR3 here is CASSPLGPAPYYEQYF. The DNA of the CDR3 is TGTGCCAGCTCACCACTCGGCCCAGCGCCGTACTACGAGCAGTACTTC.

This clone came up once. V gene TRBV29-1 combines with J gene TRBJ2-7; 9 bases agree with TRBD1. CDR1 and CDR2 (germline): SQVTM, ANQGSEA. The CDR3 covers 14 residues. Trimming took 4 bases from V and 2 from J; bases not matched to a gene: 6. CDR3 amino acids: CSVGGQGFPYEQYF. The CDR3 nucleotides read TGCAGCGTTGGGGGACAGGGATTTCCCTACGAGCAGTACTTC.

This chain joins TRBV5-8 and TRBJ1-2; D not resolved. CDR1 SGHTS and CDR2 YDEGEE come from the germline V gene. V was cut by 3 bases and J by 4 bases, with 10 bases left in between. The CDR3 is 13 amino acids. Written as DNA, the CDR3 is TGTGCCAGCAGCTATACAGACCTCTATGGCTACACCTTC. Protein product: CASSYTDLYGYTF. Full variable domain (rest looked up from reference TRBV5-8 and TRBJ1-2): EAGVTQSPTHLIKTRGQQATLRCSPISGHTSVYWYQQALGLGLQFLLWYDEGEERNRGNFPPRFSGRQFPNYSSELNVNALELEDSALYLCASSYTDLYGYTFGSGTRLTVV.

This clone has a single count. J is TRBJ1-1 and V is TRBV4-3; D is unresolved. V lost 0 bases and J 1 base, leaving 9 bases between the germline ends. Germline V gene lookup returns CDR1 LGHNA and CDR2 YSLEER. The CDR3 is made up of 15 amino acids. The CDR3 sequence is CASSQDSRWNTEAFF. The DNA for the CDR3 is TGCGCCAGCAGCCAAGATAGCCGGTGGAACACTGAAGCTTTCTTT.

The rearrangement uses TRBV19 and TRBJ1-5, with D possibly matching TRBD1 (5 bases). V was clipped by 7 bases and J by 1 base, with 14 bases between them. The CDR3 runs to 15 residues. In germline, CDR1 is LNHDA, CDR2 SQIVND (reference sequence). CDR3: CASTLGAGSNQPQHF. The CDR3 DNA reads as TGTGCCAGTACCCTAGGGGCGGGGAGCAATCAGCCCCAGCATTTT.

This chain joins TRBV7-3 and TRBJ1-1; possible D gene TRBD1, 6 bases. The CDR3 is 15 amino acids. Germline-derived CDR1 and CDR2 are SGHTA and FQGTGA. V was trimmed by 1 base and J by 5 bases, leaving 14 bases between them. CDR3 loop: CASSLSGGAWTEAFF. CDR3 nucleotide sequence: TGTGCCAGCAGCTTAAGCGGGGGCGCGTGGACTGAAGCTTTCTTT. The whole variable domain, remainder taken from reference TRBV7-3 and TRBJ1-1, is GAGVSQTPSNKVTEKGKYVELRCDPISGHTALYWYRQSLGQGPEFLIYFQGTGAADDSGLPNDRFFAVRPEGSVSTLKIQRTERGDSAVYLCASSLSGGAWTEAFFGQGTRLTVV.

Only one count was recorded for this clone. This chain uses TRBV19 with TRBJ2-2; 8 bases fit TRBD2. The V and J ends lost 6 bases and 5 bases, in that order; junction bases with no gene match: 8. The CDR3 has 15 amino acids. From germline, CDR1 is LNHDA and CDR2 SQIVND (reference sequence). CDR3 region: CASRVAGIGTGELFF. The DNA for the CDR3 is TGTGCCAGTAGAGTAGCGGGAATTGGAACCGGGGAGCTGTTTTTT. The full variable domain, with the rest looked up from reference TRBV19 and TRBJ2-2, is DGGITQSPKYLFRKEGQNVTLSCEQNLNHDAMYWYRQDPGQGLRLIYYSQIVNDFQKGDIAEGYSVSREKKESFPLTVTSAQKNPTAFYLCASRVAGIGTGELFFGEGSRLTVL.

This chain uses TRBV5-1 with TRBJ2-3; 10 bases align to TRBD1. Germline V gene sequence: CDR1 SGHRS, CDR2 YFSETQ. The CDR3 runs 16 residues. After removal of 0 bases from V and 4 bases from J, the junction contained 5 bases not matched to a gene. In DNA, the CDR3 is TGCGCCAGCAGCTTGGAGACAGGGGGCTGGGCAGATACGCAGTATTTT. Amino acids: CASSLETGGWADTQYF. The full variable domain, completed using reference TRBV5-1 and TRBJ2-3, is KAGVTQTPRYLIKTRGQQVTLSCSPISGHRSVSWYQQTPGQGLQFLFEYFSETQRNKGNFPGRFSGRQFSNSRSEMNVSTLELGDSALYLCASSLETGGWADTQYFGPGTRLTVL.

The chain combines TRBV29-1 with TRBJ2-1; D is undetermined. Germline V gene sequence: CDR1 SQVTM, CDR2 ANQGSEA. The germline V and J ends were trimmed by 3 bases and 4 bases, with 10 bases remaining between them. The CDR3 runs 13 residues. CDR3 in DNA: TGCAGCGTTGAGCCCCCCGGTTACAATGAGCAGTTCTTC. Translation gives CSVEPPGYNEQFF.

The rearrangement links TRBV11-3 to TRBJ2-1; TRBD1 is a possible D gene (6 bases). Germline V gene sequence: CDR1 SGHNT, CDR2 YENEEA. The V end lost 3 bases, the J end lost 7 bases, and 10 bases lay between the germline ends. The CDR3 runs 13 residues. CDR3 in amino acids: CASSLRRGNEQFF. The CDR3 region has the DNA TGTGCCAGCAGCTTGAGAAGGGGGAATGAGCAGTTCTTC. The full variable domain, in which reference TRBV11-3 and TRBJ2-1 provide the parts outside the CDR3, is EAGVVQSPRYKIIEKKQPVAFWCNPISGHNTLYWYLQNLGQGPELLIRYENEEAVDDSQLPKDRFSAERLKGVDSTLKIQPAELGDSAVYLCASSLRRGNEQFFGPGTRLTVL.

The V gene is TRBV2, the J gene TRBJ1-1, with 7 bases identical to TRBD1. The CDR3 loop spans 14 amino acids. J lost 2 bases, V lost 4 bases, and 4 bases had no gene match. Germline V gives CDR1 SNHLY, CDR2 FYNNEI. The CDR3 reads CASSVDRTNTEAFF. DNA for the CDR3: TGTGCCAGCAGTGTGGACAGGACTAACACTGAAGCTTTCTTT.

V gene TRBV7-2 combines with J gene TRBJ2-7; 9 positions agree with TRBD1. The CDR3 has 13 residues. V trimming: 5 bases; J trimming: 6 bases; junction bases outside the gene matches: 5. Germline-derived CDR1 and CDR2 are SGHTA and FQGNSA. CDR3 DNA sequence: TGTGCCAGCAGCCAAAGACAGGGGGGCGAGCAGTACTTC. Translated: CASSQRQGGEQYF.

The V and J genes are TRBV4-2 and TRBJ2-2; a possible D gene is TRBD2 (6 bases). The CDR3 sequence is 15 residues long. Germline-derived CDR1 and CDR2 are LGHNA and YNFKEQ. The V end was cut by 3 bases, the J end by 0 bases, with 8 bases between. The CDR3 region has the DNA TGTGCCAGCAGCCACGGCGGGGCGAACACCGGGGAGCTGTTTTTT. It specifies CASSHGGANTGELFF.

J is TRBJ2-1 and V is TRBV2; 7 bases agree with TRBD2. Germline V lookup: CDR1 SNHLY, CDR2 FYNNEI. J gave up 0 bases and V 3 bases, and 5 bases lay outside the gene matches. This CDR3 region has 16 residues. CDR3 residues: CASSDSRTSSYNEQFF. The CDR3 DNA reads as TGTGCCAGCAGTGATTCGAGGACTAGCTCCTACAATGAGCAGTTCTTC.

The rearrangement links TRBV5-4 to TRBJ2-1; 7 bases match TRBD2. The length of the CDR3 is 15 residues. Germline V gene data show CDR1 as SGHNT and CDR2 as YYREEE (reference sequence). V dropped 3 bases and J dropped 10; count of bases not matched to a gene: 13. The CDR3 protein is CASSSPGRAGIEQFF. The CDR3 nucleotides are TGTGCCAGCAGCTCTCCTGGGCGAGCGGGGATCGAGCAGTTCTTC.

The V and J genes are TRBV28 and TRBJ2-7; TRBD1 aligns across 9 bases. V lost 6 bases to trimming and J lost 4 bases; unmatched junction nucleotides: 10. Germline CDR1 MDHEN, CDR2 SYDVKM. This CDR3 comprises 15 residues. CDR3 DNA: TGTGCCAGCAGCTCTTCCGGGACAGGGCTGTACGAGCAGTACTTC. As protein: CASSSSGTGLYEQYF.